This TCR beta chain originates from a study of CD8+CD57+ T cells in acquired aplastic anemia. Study context: Sorted CD4+ and CD8+ cells yielded around 3.3 ug of DNA on average. Findings and caveats of the study: Any difference that existed in CD8+ Simpson's diversity between patients and controls was not significant. Common to patients and controls were twenty-nine CD8+ CDR3 sequences.

CDR3 length equals 14 residues. Germline CDR1 and CDR2: LNHDA and SQIVND (reference sequence). The junction had 3 bases not matched to a gene; V was cut back by 5 bases and J by 2 bases. Patients selected for sequencing had displayed CD8+CD57+ cell expansion by flow cytometry. Severe acquired aplastic anemia was the diagnosis recorded for all patients. The use of genomic DNA as template underpinned the TCR beta VDJ and CDR3 profiling. Each CDR3 protein gets one entry after TCRdb re-called the reads with MiXCR. The data show roughly 180,000 distinct CDR3 sequences, with about half seen just once and 10% to 15% held by the top ten. This clonotype was counted many times. The antigen is undetermined.

The source material was sorted CD4+, CD8+, or CD8+CD57+ T cells (not recorded which) from PBMCs. This TCR was sampled from a human donor with aplastic anemia. V is TRBV19 and J is TRBJ2-3, with 8 bases fitting TRBD2. The CDR3 here is CASSAGGPTDTQYF. The DNA for the CDR3 is TGTGCCAGTAGTGCGGGGGGCCCCACAGATACGCAGTATTTT.